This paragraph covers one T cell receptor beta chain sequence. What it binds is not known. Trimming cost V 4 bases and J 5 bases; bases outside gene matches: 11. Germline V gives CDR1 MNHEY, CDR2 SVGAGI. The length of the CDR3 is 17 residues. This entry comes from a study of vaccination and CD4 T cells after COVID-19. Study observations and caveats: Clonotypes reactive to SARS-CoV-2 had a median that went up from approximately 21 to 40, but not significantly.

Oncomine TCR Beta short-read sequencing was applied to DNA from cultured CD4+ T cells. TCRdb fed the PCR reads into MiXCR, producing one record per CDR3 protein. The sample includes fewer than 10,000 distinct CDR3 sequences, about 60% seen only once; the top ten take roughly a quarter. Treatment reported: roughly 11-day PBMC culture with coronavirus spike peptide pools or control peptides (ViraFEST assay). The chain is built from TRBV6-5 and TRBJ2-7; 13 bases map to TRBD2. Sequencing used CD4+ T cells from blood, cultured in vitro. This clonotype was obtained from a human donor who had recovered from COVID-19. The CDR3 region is CASSSTWTSGSTHEQYF. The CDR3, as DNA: TGTGCCAGCAGTTCCACCTGGACTAGCGGGAGTACCCACGAGCAGTACTTC.